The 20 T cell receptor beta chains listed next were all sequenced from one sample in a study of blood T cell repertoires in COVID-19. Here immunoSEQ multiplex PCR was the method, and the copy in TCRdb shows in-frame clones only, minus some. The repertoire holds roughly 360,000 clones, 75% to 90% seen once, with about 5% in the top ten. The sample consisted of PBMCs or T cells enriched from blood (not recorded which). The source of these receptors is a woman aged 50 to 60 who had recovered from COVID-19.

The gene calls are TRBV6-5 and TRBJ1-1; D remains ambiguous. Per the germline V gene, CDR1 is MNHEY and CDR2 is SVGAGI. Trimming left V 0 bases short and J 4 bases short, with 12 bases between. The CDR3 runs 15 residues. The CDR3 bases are TGTGCCAGCAGTTACTCTCCGGGGATCAGCACTGAAGCTTTCTTT. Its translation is CASSYSPGISTEAFF.

CDR3 DNA: TGTGCCAGCTCACTTGCAGGGGGCGCGACTGAAGCTTTCTTT. This gives the protein CASSLAGGATEAFF. The chain uses TRBV18 and TRBJ1-1; 8 positions match TRBD1. CDR1 and CDR2 from the germline V gene are KGHSH and LQKENI. This CDR3 spans 14 amino acids. The V gene end was trimmed by 4 bases and the J gene end by 5 bases; junction bases not matched to a gene: 6.

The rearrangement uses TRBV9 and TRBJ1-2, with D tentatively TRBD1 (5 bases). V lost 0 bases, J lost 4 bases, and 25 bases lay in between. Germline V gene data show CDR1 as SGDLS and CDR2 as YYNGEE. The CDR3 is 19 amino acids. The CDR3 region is CASSVDSPFWGRGTYGYTF. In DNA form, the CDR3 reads TGTGCCAGCAGCGTAGATAGCCCCTTTTGGGGGAGGGGAACCTATGGCTACACCTTC.

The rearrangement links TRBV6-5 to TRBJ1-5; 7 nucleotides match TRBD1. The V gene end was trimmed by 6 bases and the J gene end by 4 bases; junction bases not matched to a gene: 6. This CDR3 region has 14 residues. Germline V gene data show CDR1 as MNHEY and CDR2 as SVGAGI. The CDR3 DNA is TGTGCCAGCAGAGCGACAGGGAGAAATCAGCCCCAGCATTTT. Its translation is CASRATGRNQPQHF.

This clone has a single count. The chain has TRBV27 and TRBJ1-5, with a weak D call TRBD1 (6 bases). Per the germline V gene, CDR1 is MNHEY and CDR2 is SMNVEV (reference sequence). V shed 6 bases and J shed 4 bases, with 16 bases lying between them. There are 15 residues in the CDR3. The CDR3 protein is CASRQVPGANQPQHF. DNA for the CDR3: TGTGCCAGCAGACAGGTCCCAGGGGCGAATCAGCCCCAGCATTTT.

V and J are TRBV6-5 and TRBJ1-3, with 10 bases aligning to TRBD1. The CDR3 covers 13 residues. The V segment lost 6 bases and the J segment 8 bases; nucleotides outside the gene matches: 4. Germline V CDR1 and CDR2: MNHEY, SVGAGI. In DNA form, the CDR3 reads TGTGCCAGCAGGACAGGGGGCGCAGACACCATATATTTT. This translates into CASRTGGADTIYF.

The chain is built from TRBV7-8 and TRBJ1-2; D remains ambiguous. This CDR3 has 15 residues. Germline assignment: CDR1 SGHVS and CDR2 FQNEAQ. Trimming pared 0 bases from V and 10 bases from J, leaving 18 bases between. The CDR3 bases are TGTGCCAGCAGCTTAGCTGGTCCGCCTCCACAAAACTACACCTTC. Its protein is CASSLAGPPPQNYTF.

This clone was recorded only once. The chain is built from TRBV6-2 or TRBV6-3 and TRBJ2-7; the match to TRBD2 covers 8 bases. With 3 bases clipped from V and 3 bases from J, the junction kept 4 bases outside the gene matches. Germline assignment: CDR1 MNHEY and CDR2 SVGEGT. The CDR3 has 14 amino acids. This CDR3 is CASSYFGTSYEQYF. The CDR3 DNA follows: TGTGCCAGCAGTTATTTCGGGACTAGCTACGAGCAGTACTTC.

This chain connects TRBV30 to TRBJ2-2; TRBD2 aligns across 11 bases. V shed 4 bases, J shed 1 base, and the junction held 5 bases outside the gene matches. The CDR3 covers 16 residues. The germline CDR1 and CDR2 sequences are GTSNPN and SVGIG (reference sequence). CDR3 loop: CAWILAGGRNTGELFF. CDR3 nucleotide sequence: TGTGCCTGGATCTTAGCGGGAGGGCGGAACACCGGGGAGCTGTTTTTT.

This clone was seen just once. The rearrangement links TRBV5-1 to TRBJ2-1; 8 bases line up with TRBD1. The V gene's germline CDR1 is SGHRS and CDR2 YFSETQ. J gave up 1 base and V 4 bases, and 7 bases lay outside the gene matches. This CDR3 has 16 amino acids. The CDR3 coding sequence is TGCGCCAGCAGCCCTGGACAGGGTGGATCCTACAATGAGCAGTTCTTC. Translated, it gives CASSPGQGGSYNEQFF.

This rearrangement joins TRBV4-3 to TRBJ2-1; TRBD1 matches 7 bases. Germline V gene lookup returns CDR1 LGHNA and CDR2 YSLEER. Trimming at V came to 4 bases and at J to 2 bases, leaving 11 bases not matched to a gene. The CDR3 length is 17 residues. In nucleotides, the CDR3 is TGCGCCAGCAGCCCGAGCCCTTTGGGACAGACCTACAATGAGCAGTTCTTC. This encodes CASSPSPLGQTYNEQFF.

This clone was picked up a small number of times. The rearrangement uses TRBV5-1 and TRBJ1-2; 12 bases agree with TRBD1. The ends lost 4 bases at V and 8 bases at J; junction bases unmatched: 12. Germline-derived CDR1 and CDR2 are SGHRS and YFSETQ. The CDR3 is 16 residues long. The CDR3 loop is CASSLPPGTGGRGYTF. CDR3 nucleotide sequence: TGCGCCAGCAGCCTTCCGCCCGGGACAGGGGGCCGAGGCTACACCTTC.

The CDR3 DNA follows: TGTGCCAGTAGTATAATCCCGACTAGCGGGAGGTCGGAGACCCAGTACTTC. Amino acids: CASSIIPTSGRSETQYF. The chain has TRBV19 and TRBJ2-5; 13 nucleotides align to TRBD2. This CDR3 has 17 amino acids. Germline assignment: CDR1 LNHDA and CDR2 SQIVND (reference sequence). J gave up 5 bases and V 2 bases, and 8 bases lay outside the gene matches.

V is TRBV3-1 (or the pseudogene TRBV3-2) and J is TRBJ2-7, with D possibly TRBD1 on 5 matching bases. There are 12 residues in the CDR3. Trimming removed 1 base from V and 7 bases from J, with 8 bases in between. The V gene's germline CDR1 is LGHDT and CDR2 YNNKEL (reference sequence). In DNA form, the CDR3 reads TGTGCCAGCAGCCAAGTTTCAGGGGAGCAGTACTTC. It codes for CASSQVSGEQYF.

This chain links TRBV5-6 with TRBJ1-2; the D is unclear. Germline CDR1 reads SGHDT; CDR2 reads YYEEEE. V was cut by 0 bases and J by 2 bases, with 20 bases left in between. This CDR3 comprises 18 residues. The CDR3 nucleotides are TGTGCCAGCAGCTTGGGGGTGTTCCAGGTCCCCTCCAACTATGGCTACACCTTC. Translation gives CASSLGVFQVPSNYGYTF.

This CDR3 reads CASSPSGGGYNEQFF. CDR3 bases: TGTGCCAGCAGCCCGAGCGGGGGGGGCTACAATGAGCAGTTCTTC. The chain recombines TRBV7-8 with TRBJ2-1, with 10 bases that match TRBD2. The CDR3 length is 15 residues. The germline CDR1 and CDR2 sequences are SGHVS and FQNEAQ. With 5 bases clipped from V and 3 bases from J, the junction kept 4 bases outside the gene matches.

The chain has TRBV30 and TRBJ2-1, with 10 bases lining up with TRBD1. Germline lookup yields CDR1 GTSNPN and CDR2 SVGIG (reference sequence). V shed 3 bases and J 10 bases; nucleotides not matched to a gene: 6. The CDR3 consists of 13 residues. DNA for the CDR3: TGTGCCTGGAGCCGACAGGGGGCAGGGGAGCAGTTCTTC. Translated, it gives CAWSRQGAGEQFF.

CDR3 sequence (DNA): TGTGCCAGCAGCGTATCAGTTGGCGGGGGCAGATTTCTCTCCGCCTACAATGAGCAGTTCTTC. This gives the protein CASSVSVGGGRFLSAYNEQFF. This chain uses TRBV9 with TRBJ2-1; D perhaps matches TRBD2 (7 bases). CDR1 and CDR2 (germline): SGDLS, YYNGEE. V lost 1 base, J lost 2 bases, and 28 bases lay in between. The CDR3 totals 21 residues.

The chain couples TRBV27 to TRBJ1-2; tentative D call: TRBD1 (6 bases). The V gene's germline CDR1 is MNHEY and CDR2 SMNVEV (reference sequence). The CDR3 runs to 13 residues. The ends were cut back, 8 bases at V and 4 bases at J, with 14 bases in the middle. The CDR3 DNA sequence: TGTGCCAGCGGCCGTGACAGGAGCTATGGCTACACCTTC. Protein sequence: CASGRDRSYGYTF.

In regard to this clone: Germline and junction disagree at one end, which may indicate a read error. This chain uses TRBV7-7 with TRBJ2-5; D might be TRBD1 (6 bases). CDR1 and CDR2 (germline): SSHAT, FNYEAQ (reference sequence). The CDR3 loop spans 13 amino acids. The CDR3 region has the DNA TGTGCTAGCAGCGATACAGGGCTGGAGACCCAGTACTTC. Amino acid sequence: CASSDTGLETQYF.